The 28 T cell receptor beta chains in this list originate from one sample, sequenced in a study of shared clonotypes between healthy human individuals. Method: immunoSEQ multiplex PCR; TCRdb's copy keeps in-frame clones and lacks some. The repertoire holds about 2 million clones, 85% to 95% seen once, with 0.1% to 0.15% in the top ten. Specimen: naive CD4+ T cells sorted from blood. Described subset: CD45RA+ positively selected. The origin of the receptors is a man aged 18-30 years in good health.

The V and J genes are TRBV28 and TRBJ1-6; 7 nucleotides match TRBD1. Germline loops: CDR1 MDHEN, CDR2 SYDVKM. J gave up 10 bases and V 6 bases, and 15 bases lay outside the gene matches. The CDR3 spans 16 residues. The CDR3 nucleotides read TGTGCCAGCAGCCAGGGGGTGGGACGGTCTGGATCACCCCTCCACTTT. Amino acids: CASSQGVGRSGSPLHF.

The chain has TRBV27 and TRBJ2-5, with D perhaps TRBD1 (5 bases). The germline V and J ends were trimmed by 6 bases and 4 bases, with 24 bases remaining between them. This CDR3 contains 17 residues. The germline V gene has CDR1 MNHEY and CDR2 SMNVEV (reference sequence). The CDR3 is CASSRQLESLRRETQYF. The CDR3 DNA follows: TGTGCCAGCAGCCGACAGTTGGAGAGCCTAAGGAGAGAGACCCAGTACTTC.

The chain employs TRBV7-8 and TRBJ1-2; no reliable D call. Germline loops: CDR1 SGHVS, CDR2 FQNEAQ. The CDR3 runs 12 residues. V was trimmed by 5 bases and J by 8 bases, leaving 12 bases between them. The CDR3 coding sequence is TGTGCCAGCAGCGAAGGGATGAAAGGCTACACCTTC. This codes for CASSEGMKGYTF.

The chain uses TRBV6-5 and TRBJ2-7; perhaps TRBD1 as D (6 bases). This CDR3 has 14 amino acids. V shed 6 bases and J shed 1 base, with 13 bases lying between them. CDR1 and CDR2 (germline): MNHEY, SVGAGI. The CDR3 loop is CASSRGRLSYEQYF. As DNA, the CDR3 is TGTGCCAGCAGCAGGGGACGGCTTTCCTACGAGCAGTACTTC.

The chain joins TRBV21-1 to TRBJ1-6. TRBV21-1 constitutes a pseudogene. The CDR3 has 13 residues. CDR3 DNA sequence: TGTGCCAGCATTAAAAGGGGGGGTGCACCCCTCCACTTT. Translating gives CASIKRGGAPLHF.

The V gene is TRBV7-9, the J gene TRBJ2-1; 8 bases are shared with TRBD2. V lost 5 bases, J lost 6 bases, and 9 bases stayed unmatched. The CDR3 has 15 amino acids. From germline, CDR1 is SEHNR and CDR2 FQNEAQ (reference sequence). The CDR3 bases are TGTGCCAGCAGCCCGCTTCCGGGGGGGCCCAATGAGCAGTTCTTC. It codes for CASSPLPGGPNEQFF.

In its sample, this clone was seen once. V and J are TRBV21-1 and TRBJ1-1. TRBV21-1 is recorded as a pseudogene. This CDR3 comprises 10 residues. This CDR3 is CANPRPEAFF. The CDR3 DNA reads TGTGCCAACCCGAGGCCTGAAGCTTTCTTT.

For this clone: Within the sample, other DNA sequences also encode this same CDR3. J is TRBJ2-3 and V is TRBV10-1; a weak D match, TRBD2 (5 bases). V lost 4 bases to trimming and J lost 3 bases, with 5 bases between them. Germline CDR1 and CDR2: WNHNN and SYGVQD (reference sequence). This CDR3 region has 12 residues. The CDR3 loop reads CASSGGTDTQYF. The CDR3 bases are TGCGCCAGCAGTGGAGGGACAGATACGCAGTATTTT.

V gene TRBV10-3 combines with J gene TRBJ2-7; D uncertain. Trimming took 3 bases from V and 3 from J, leaving 3 bases between them. Germline CDR1 ENHRY, CDR2 SYGVKD. This CDR3 spans 11 amino acids. CDR3 in amino acids: CAISDNYEQYF. The DNA of the CDR3 is TGTGCCATCAGTGACAACTACGAGCAGTACTTC.

This clone was detected a few times. The CDR3 DNA reads TGTGCCAGCAGTCCCGACAGGGGAGGGAGCACAGATACGCAGTATTTT. Amino acids: CASSPDRGGSTDTQYF. The rearrangement joins TRBV7-3 to TRBJ2-3; a possible D gene is TRBD1 (8 bases). CDR1 is SGHTA, CDR2 FQGTGA, per germline. This CDR3 region has 16 residues. V was clipped by 6 bases and J by 0 bases, with 16 bases between them.

V usage is TRBV6-1 and J usage is TRBJ1-6; no clear D gene. Trimming left V 4 bases short and J 1 base short, with 11 bases between. The CDR3 is made up of 16 amino acids. Germline V CDR1 and CDR2: MNHNS, SASEGT. The CDR3 spells CASSVGLGSYNSPLHF. The CDR3 DNA sequence: TGTGCCAGCAGTGTAGGCCTGGGGTCCTATAATTCACCCCTCCACTTT.

The chain is built from TRBV6-1 and TRBJ1-2, with 7 bases that match TRBD1. The length of the CDR3 is 15 residues. Germline V gene data show CDR1 as MNHNS and CDR2 as SASEGT. Trimming took 1 base from V and 4 from J; bases not matched to a gene: 6. CDR3 DNA sequence: TGTGCCAGCAGTGAAGGACAGGGCCTCCCCTATGGCTACACCTTC. This encodes CASSEGQGLPYGYTF.

The rearrangement joins TRBV7-9 to TRBJ2-7; TRBD1 matches at 12 bases. This CDR3 is built from 15 residues. V dropped 5 bases and J dropped 7; count of bases not matched to a gene: 9. CDR1 is SEHNR, CDR2 FQNEAQ, per germline (reference sequence). This CDR3 is CASSPPGQGAREQYF. The CDR3 DNA reads as TGTGCCAGCAGCCCGCCGGGACAGGGGGCACGTGAGCAGTACTTC.

This clone has just one count. The rearrangement joins TRBV7-2 to TRBJ2-1; D possibly matches TRBD1 or TRBD2 (6 bases each). Germline CDR1 SGHTA, CDR2 FQGNSA. V dropped 1 base and J dropped 4 bases, with 11 bases sitting between them. The CDR3 consists of 15 residues. The CDR3 is CASSLVGGLYNEQFF. The CDR3 DNA reads as TGTGCCAGCAGCTTAGTGGGGGGCCTATACAATGAGCAGTTCTTC.

This clone has a single count. The V call is TRBV6-5, the J call TRBJ1-2, with D perhaps matching TRBD1 (5 bases). The germline V gene encodes CDR1 MNHEY and CDR2 SVGAGI. Trimming removed 7 bases at V and 2 bases at J, with 14 bases between. CDR3 length: 14 amino acids. CDR3 in DNA: TGTGCCAGCAACCAGGGAAGTAGAAACTATGGCTACACCTTC. Translated, it gives CASNQGSRNYGYTF.

The chain carries TRBV30 and TRBJ1-1, with D perhaps matching TRBD1 (6 bases). This CDR3 comprises 15 residues. The V gene lost 5 bases and the J gene lost 5 bases, with 21 bases spanning the gap. The germline V gene has CDR1 GTSNPN and CDR2 SVGIG (reference sequence). CDR3 bases: TGTGCCTGGGACCGAAGTTCAGGGGTTGGGACTGAAGCTTTCTTT. It specifies CAWDRSSGVGTEAFF.

The chain employs TRBV28 and TRBJ2-5; D not resolved. This CDR3 region has 11 residues. Germline V gene sequence: CDR1 MDHEN, CDR2 SYDVKM. V lost 4 bases to trimming and J lost 7 bases, with 7 bases between them. As DNA, the CDR3 is TGTGCCAGCAGTTCCCCAGGGACCCAGTACTTC. Translating it yields CASSSPGTQYF.

The rearrangement uses TRBV6-1 and TRBJ1-1; the D is unclear. V was trimmed by 1 base and J by 0 bases, leaving 9 bases between them. The CDR3 consists of 15 residues. CDR1 MNHNS and CDR2 SASEGT come from the germline V gene. CDR3 loop: CASSEGWQMNTEAFF. CDR3 nucleotide sequence: TGTGCCAGCAGTGAAGGGTGGCAGATGAACACTGAAGCTTTCTTT.

The V and J genes are TRBV6-1 and TRBJ1-2; D is possibly TRBD1 (6 bases). V lost 1 base and J 4 bases, leaving 19 bases between the germline ends. The CDR3 is 17 amino acids. CDR1 is MNHNS and CDR2 is SASEGT in the germline V gene. CDR3 loop: CASSEEGGGLSSYGYTF. DNA for the CDR3: TGTGCCAGCAGTGAAGAGGGAGGGGGACTTAGCTCCTATGGCTACACCTTC.

For this clone: Other nucleotide sequences in the sample specify the same CDR3. V is TRBV5-1 and J is TRBJ1-4; TRBD1 matches 8 bases. Trimming cost V 3 bases and J 6 bases; bases outside gene matches: 4. Germline V lookup: CDR1 SGHRS, CDR2 YFSETQ. This CDR3 is 14 amino acids long. CDR3 DNA sequence: TGCGCCAGCAGCTCCGGACAGGGTTATGAAAAACTGTTTTTT. It encodes CASSSGQGYEKLFF.

V and J are TRBV7-2 and TRBJ1-2; no clear D. Germline V gene lookup returns CDR1 SGHTA and CDR2 FQGNSA. The CDR3 runs 17 residues. V lost 3 bases, J lost 3 bases, and 20 bases lay in between. The CDR3 DNA follows: TGTGCCAGCAGCTTCTTGCCTTCAGGATCCCCTTACTATGGCTACACCTTC. As protein: CASSFLPSGSPYYGYTF.

A word on this clone: Other DNA sequences in this sample translate to the same CDR3. The chain joins TRBV2 to TRBJ2-7, with D unclear. The CDR3 contains 12 residues. Trimming pared 4 bases from V and 1 base from J, leaving 5 bases between. Per the germline V gene, CDR1 is SNHLY and CDR2 is FYNNEI. The CDR3 sequence: CASSGDSYEQYF. The CDR3 DNA reads as TGTGCCAGCAGTGGGGATTCCTACGAGCAGTACTTC. Based on the CDR3 plus reference TRBV2 and TRBJ2-7, the full variable domain is EPEVTQTPSHQVTQMGQEVILRCVPISNHLYFYWYRQILGQKVEFLVSFYNNEISEKSEIFDDQFSVERPDGSNFTLKIRSTKLEDSAMYFCASSGDSYEQYFGPGTRLTVT.

The chain links TRBV6-5 to TRBJ1-6; D call uncertain. The CDR3 length is 14 residues. Germline CDR1 reads MNHEY; CDR2 reads SVGAGI. The V end lost 5 bases, the J end lost 11 bases, and 16 bases lay between the germline ends. In DNA, the CDR3 is TGTGCCAGCAGTGAGTACGTTGGTGGGACACCCCTCCACTTT. Its protein product is CASSEYVGGTPLHF.

This chain joins TRBV7-8 and TRBJ1-4; D is undetermined. This CDR3 has 13 residues. Germline CDR1 and CDR2: SGHVS and FQNEAQ. V lost 3 bases and J lost 5, with 7 bases in between. CDR3 nucleotide sequence: TGTGCCAGCAGCTTCGGAGCGAATGAAAAACTGTTTTTT. Translation gives CASSFGANEKLFF. Full variable domain (outside the CDR3, taken from reference TRBV7-8 and TRBJ1-4): GAGVSQSPRYKVAKRGQDVALRCDPISGHVSLFWYQQALGQGPEFLTYFQNEAQLDKSGLPSDRFFAERPEGSVSTLKIQRTQQEDSAVYLCASSFGANEKLFFGSGTQLSVL.

With respect to this clone: One end of the junction is discordant with germline, which a read error may explain. This specimen includes other DNA sequences encoding the same CDR3. The chain couples TRBV4-1 to TRBJ2-3, with D maybe TRBD2 (6 bases). This CDR3 is built from 15 residues. Per the germline V gene, CDR1 is MGHRA and CDR2 is YSYEKL. CDR3 in DNA: TGCGCCAGCAGCCAAGGGACTACAAGCACAGATACGCAGTATTTC. It is translated as CASSQGTTSTDTQYF.

About this clone: In the same sample, other DNA sequences code for this CDR3. The J gene is TRBJ2-5, the V gene TRBV6-6, with D uncertain. The CDR3 consists of 11 residues. V gave up 6 bases and J gave up 4 bases, with 6 bases separating them. Germline values: CDR1 MNHNY, CDR2 SVGAGI (reference sequence). The CDR3 coding sequence is TGTGCCAGCAGCCCCGGAGAGACCCAGTACTTC. Its translation is CASSPGETQYF.

The rearrangement uses TRBV7-9 and TRBJ1-2; D is perhaps TRBD1 (5 bases). CDR3 length: 17 residues. V shed 4 bases and J shed 4 bases, with 22 bases lying between them. From germline, CDR1 is SEHNR and CDR2 FQNEAQ (reference sequence). This CDR3 reads CASSSLLGAGVSYGYTF. The CDR3 bases are TGTGCCAGCAGCTCTTTACTAGGGGCCGGCGTAAGCTATGGCTACACCTTC.

This clone was counted once. The gene calls are TRBV5-1 and TRBJ2-7; 7 bases agree with TRBD2. Unmatched junction bases numbered 3, after V lost 0 bases and J lost 0 bases. This CDR3 comprises 15 residues. Germline V gene data show CDR1 as SGHRS and CDR2 as YFSETQ. CDR3 sequence reads: CASSLASGISYEQYF. As DNA, the CDR3 is TGCGCCAGCAGCTTGGCTAGCGGCATCTCCTACGAGCAGTACTTC.